The entry that follows covers one T cell receptor (beta chain) sequence. Its target is not known. Researchers ran the PCR with 60 Vbeta and 13 Jbeta primers. TCRdb's copy holds only in-frame clones and misses some; the assay was immunoSEQ multiplex PCR. This sample's clone table lists about 160,000 clones. The ends were cut back, 10 bases at V and 3 bases at J, with 3 bases in the middle. Germline loops: CDR1 SEHNR, CDR2 FQNEAQ (reference sequence). The CDR3 loop spans 10 amino acids. The sample comes from a study of cytomegalovirus exposure and HLA in healthy donors. Study-level results: Earlier analysis found most TCR beta V segments productive about 87% or about 30% of the time.

Sequencing was carried out using PBMCs. The clonotype originates from a woman aged 50 to 65 in good health and CMV-seronegative. The chain carries TRBV7-9 and TRBJ2-2; unclear D gene. CDR3 amino acids: CAIDTGELFF. CDR3 DNA sequence: TGTGCCATCGACACCGGGGAGCTGTTTTTT.